These T cell receptor beta chains were read from a single sample in a study of blood T cell repertoires in COVID-19. The table came from immunoSEQ multiplex PCR; TCRdb's copy has only in-frame clones and leaves some out. Of approximately 99,000 clones listed, roughly 89% are singletons. Sequenced: peripheral blood. The receptors shown here come from a man between 65 and 85 years old with active or convalescent COVID-19. Both conserved end residues are part of each CDR3.

v_call: TRBV7-9; cdr3_aa: CASSFGSQDQPQHF
v_call: TRBV5-5; cdr3_aa: CASSLRQQETQYF
v_call: TRBV28; cdr3_aa: CASSFRVGNTIYF
v_call: TRBV5-1; cdr3_aa: CASSLSGTSSYEQYF
v_call: TRBV2; cdr3_aa: CASREDTLSNQPQHF
v_call: TRBV6-4; cdr3_aa: CASSPGGGPTQYF
v_call: TRBV3-1/TRBV3-2; cdr3_aa: CASSPRLAGGTGELFF
v_call: TRBV5-5; cdr3_aa: CASSLNAGGLETQYF
v_call: TRBV19; cdr3_aa: CASSWGLAGNEQYF
v_call: TRBV21-1; cdr3_aa: CASSSRDRGSYGYTF
v_call: TRBV28; cdr3_aa: CASRGPVPQPQHF
v_call: TRBV5-1; cdr3_aa: CASSGGGGWDGYTF
v_call: TRBV5-1; cdr3_aa: CASSLAGGSGVDTQYF
v_call: TRBV3-1/TRBV3-2; cdr3_aa: CASSQAGGGEKLFF
v_call: TRBV5-1; cdr3_aa: CASSSGGRRDTEAFF
v_call: TRBV18; cdr3_aa: CASSTQGTEKLFF
v_call: TRBV30; cdr3_aa: CAWSVLDRLGTEAFF
v_call: TRBV28; cdr3_aa: CASSLFGGYQPQHF
v_call: TRBV28; cdr3_aa: CASSLGGSNQPQHF
v_call: TRBV29-1; cdr3_aa: CSGHRGAEAFF
v_call: TRBV5-1; cdr3_aa: CASALTGLLYEQYF
v_call: TRBV7-3; cdr3_aa: CASSLRDWVDEQFF
v_call: TRBV18; cdr3_aa: CASNADLHGNTEAFF
v_call: TRBV7-9; cdr3_aa: CASSLPAGGEKLFF
v_call: TRBV25-1; cdr3_aa: CASTTGGAGVRNGYTF
v_call: TRBV24-1; cdr3_aa: CATSDPARGETQYF
v_call: TRBV6-5; cdr3_aa: CASTPWGGNYGYTF
v_call: TRBV28; cdr3_aa: CATDLAGGPHEQYF
v_call: TRBV5-6; cdr3_aa: CASSPGTVLSTDTQYF
v_call: TRBV6-2/TRBV6-3; cdr3_aa: CASSYGRVETQYF
v_call: TRBV11-2; cdr3_aa: CASSLGDTSYTF
v_call: TRBV7-8; cdr3_aa: CASSPQGSTDTQYF
v_call: TRBV5-4; cdr3_aa: CASSFPGGAYNEQFF
v_call: TRBV18; cdr3_aa: CASSPLGGLGNQPQHF
v_call: TRBV20-1; cdr3_aa: CSAGRGNEQFF
v_call: TRBV28; cdr3_aa: CASSSGKETQYF
v_call: TRBV5-4; cdr3_aa: CASSFTGTRQETQYF
v_call: TRBV5-1; cdr3_aa: CASSLEGNSNQPQHF
v_call: TRBV7-7; cdr3_aa: CASSLAAGSSYEQYF
v_call: TRBV2; cdr3_aa: CASTPGLAGGADTQYF
v_call: TRBV19; cdr3_aa: CASSIIQGRTEAFF
v_call: TRBV18; cdr3_aa: CASSPSGENYEQYF
v_call: TRBV6-5; cdr3_aa: CASYGQTSYYGYTF
v_call: TRBV5-1; cdr3_aa: CASSLGDKNTEAFF